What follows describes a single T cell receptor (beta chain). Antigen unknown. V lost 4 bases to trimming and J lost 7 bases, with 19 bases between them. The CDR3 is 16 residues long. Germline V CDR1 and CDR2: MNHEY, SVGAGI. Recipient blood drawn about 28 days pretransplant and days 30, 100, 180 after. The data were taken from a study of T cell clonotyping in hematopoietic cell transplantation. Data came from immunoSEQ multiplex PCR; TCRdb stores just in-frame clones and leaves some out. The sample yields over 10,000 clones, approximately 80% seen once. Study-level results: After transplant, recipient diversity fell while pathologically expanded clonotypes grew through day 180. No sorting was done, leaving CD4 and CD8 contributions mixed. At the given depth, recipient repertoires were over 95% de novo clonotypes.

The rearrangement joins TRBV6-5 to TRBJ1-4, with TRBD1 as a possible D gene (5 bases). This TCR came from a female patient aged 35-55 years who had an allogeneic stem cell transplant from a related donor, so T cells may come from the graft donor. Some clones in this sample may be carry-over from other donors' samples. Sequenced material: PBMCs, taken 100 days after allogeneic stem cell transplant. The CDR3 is CASSFNQGRVGEKLFF. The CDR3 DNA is TGTGCCAGCAGTTTCAACCAGGGAAGGGTCGGTGAAAAACTGTTTTTT.